This entry is about one T cell receptor (beta chain). The CDR3 runs to 15 residues. V lost 3 bases and J lost 6, with 14 bases in between. Germline values: CDR1 SGHTA, CDR2 FQGNSA. These data belong to a study of OX40 agonist ivuxolimab in advanced cancers. Looking at the study overall: Patients undergoing dose escalation presented with hepatocellular carcinoma, melanoma, renal cell or head and neck cancer.

Repertoires were generated with immunoSEQ multiplex PCR, while TCRdb's copy carries only in-frame clones and drops some. The table shows approximately 72,000 clones, with roughly 84% occurring only once. Baseline, cycle 4 day 1, and cycle 7 day 1 were the blood sampling points. This TCR was recovered from an adult with an advanced solid tumor such as melanoma, head and neck, liver or kidney cancer. This sample comprised CD4+ or CD8+ T cells sorted from blood, obtained in a trial of the OX40 agonist ivuxolimab. V and J are TRBV7-2 and TRBJ2-2; tentatively, D is TRBD2 (7 bases). The chain's CDR3 is CASSLGGGSAGELFF. The CDR3 DNA is TGTGCCAGCAGCTTGGGGGGCGGGAGCGCCGGGGAGCTGTTTTTT.